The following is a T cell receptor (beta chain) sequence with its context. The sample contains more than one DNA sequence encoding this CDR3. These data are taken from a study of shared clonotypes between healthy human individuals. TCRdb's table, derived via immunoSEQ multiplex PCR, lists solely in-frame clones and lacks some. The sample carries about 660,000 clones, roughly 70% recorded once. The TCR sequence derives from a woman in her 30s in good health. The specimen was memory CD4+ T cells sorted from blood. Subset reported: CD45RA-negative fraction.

CDR3 sequence: CSVDRGGETQYF. The CDR3 region has the DNA TGCAGCGTTGATAGGGGAGGAGAGACCCAGTACTTC. The chain combines TRBV29-1 with TRBJ2-5; weak D call: TRBD2 (6 bases). Germline CDR1 is SQVTM and CDR2 is ANQGSEA. V dropped 3 bases and J dropped 4 bases, with 9 bases sitting between them. CDR3 length equals 12 residues.